These 8 T cell receptor beta chains originate from one sample sequenced in a study of human T cells and chemical hapten exposure. The time point denotes: pre-sensitization, week 0. Treatment described: therapeutic diphenylcyclopropenone sensitization with weekly scalp DPC. One entry per CDR3 protein results from TCRdb running MiXCR on the RACE reads. The sample gives 300,000 to 450,000 distinct CDR3 sequences, about 5.1% of which show up once; 2.5% to 3% is in the top ten. This sample comprised whole blood, obtained in connection with sensitization to the hapten diphenylcyclopropenone (DPC). Receptors originate from a woman aged 45 to 65 with alopecia areata. Some clones in this sample may be carry-over from other donors' samples.

This clonotype was recorded many times. Here the CDR3 reads CASSLEDGVQETQYF. For the CDR3, the DNA is TGTGCCAGCAGCTTAGAGGATGGGGTACAAGAGACCCAGTACTTC. The rearrangement uses TRBV11-2 and TRBJ2-5; no firm D call. Trimming pared 0 bases from V and 2 bases from J, leaving 10 bases between. The CDR3 is 15 amino acids. Germline loops: CDR1 SGHAT, CDR2 FQNNGV.

This clonotype was seen repeatedly, ten times or more. This rearrangement joins TRBV9 to TRBJ2-3; D is perhaps TRBD2 (6 bases). The CDR3 runs to 15 residues. Per germline, CDR1 SGDLS and CDR2 YYNGEE. V lost 0 bases to trimming and J lost 4 bases, with 12 bases between them. This chain's CDR3 is CASSVESASADTQYF. The DNA of the CDR3 is TGTGCCAGCAGCGTAGAGTCCGCTAGCGCAGATACGCAGTATTTT.

Written as DNA, the CDR3 is TGTGCCAGCAGTTTAGGGAGGTACTACGAGCAGTACTTC. Encoded protein: CASSLGRYYEQYF. This chain links TRBV28 with TRBJ2-7, with a possible D match to TRBD2 (6 bases). Trimming removed 2 bases from V and 3 bases from J, with 8 bases in between. Germline V CDR1 and CDR2: MDHEN, SYDVKM. The CDR3 totals 13 residues.

V and J are TRBV27 and TRBJ2-3; TRBD1 matches at 7 bases. Per germline, CDR1 MNHEY and CDR2 SMNVEV (reference sequence). V was pared by 3 bases and J by 6 bases, with 9 bases of the junction left unmatched. The CDR3 contains 15 residues. CDR3 in amino acids: CASSFGQDGSDTQYF. The CDR3 bases are TGTGCCAGCAGTTTCGGACAGGACGGTTCCGATACGCAGTATTTT.

This clonotype was observed many times. The rearrangement uses TRBV24-1 and TRBJ2-7; D not certain. The CDR3 has 15 amino acids. The germline V and J ends were trimmed by 11 bases and 5 bases, with 24 bases remaining between them. Germline V gene lookup returns CDR1 KGHDR and CDR2 SFDVKD. In DNA, the CDR3 is TGTGCCATCGGTTATCGGTCGGAAGTGGAGCACGAGCAGTACTTC. This gives the protein CAIGYRSEVEHEQYF.

There are many counts of this clonotype. The V gene is TRBV6-5, the J gene TRBJ2-3; D may correspond to TRBD1 or TRBD2 (5 bases each). Per germline, CDR1 MNHEY and CDR2 SVGAGI. V gave up 8 bases and J gave up 4 bases, with 16 bases separating them. This CDR3 is built from 14 residues. The CDR3 nucleotides read TGTGCCAGCTATTCCCCGGGGCAGGCAGATACGCAGTATTTT. It is translated as CASYSPGQADTQYF.

At least ten counts were recorded for this clonotype. The chain joins TRBV27 to TRBJ1-5; D perhaps matches TRBD1 (6 bases). The CDR3 totals 14 residues. The V end was cut by 4 bases, the J end by 5 bases, with 12 bases between. The germline V gene encodes CDR1 MNHEY and CDR2 SMNVEV (reference sequence). The CDR3 coding sequence is TGTGCCAGCAGTTCCCCAGGGGACCATCAGCCCCAGCATTTT. Encoded protein: CASSSPGDHQPQHF.

This clonotype was seen many times. This chain links TRBV28 with TRBJ1-5, with a tentative D call TRBD1 (5 bases). CDR1 is MDHEN and CDR2 is SYDVKM in the germline V gene. CDR3 size: 12 residues. Trimming stripped 2 bases from V and 11 bases from J, with 10 bases between. In DNA form, the CDR3 reads TGTGCCAGCAGTTTACCGGGGGGGGCCCAGCATTTT. It specifies CASSLPGGAQHF.